This TCR beta chain emerged from a study of blood T cell repertoires in COVID-19. The assay was immunoSEQ multiplex PCR, and TCRdb's table has in-frame clones only and misses some. Here the sample spans over 120,000 clones, around 80% being singletons. Germline trimming cut 4 bases from V and 5 bases from J; bases unmatched to any gene: 10. CDR3 size: 15 residues. CDR1 and CDR2 (germline): SGHNT, YYREEE (reference sequence). The material sequenced was PBMCs or T cells enriched from blood (not recorded which). The clonotype originates from a woman aged 45-65 years who had recovered from COVID-19. J is TRBJ2-7 and V is TRBV5-4; 9 bases line up with TRBD2. CDR3 loop: CASSQEAGGPHEQYF. Written as DNA, the CDR3 is TGTGCCAGCAGCCAGGAGGCGGGGGGGCCCCACGAGCAGTACTTC.